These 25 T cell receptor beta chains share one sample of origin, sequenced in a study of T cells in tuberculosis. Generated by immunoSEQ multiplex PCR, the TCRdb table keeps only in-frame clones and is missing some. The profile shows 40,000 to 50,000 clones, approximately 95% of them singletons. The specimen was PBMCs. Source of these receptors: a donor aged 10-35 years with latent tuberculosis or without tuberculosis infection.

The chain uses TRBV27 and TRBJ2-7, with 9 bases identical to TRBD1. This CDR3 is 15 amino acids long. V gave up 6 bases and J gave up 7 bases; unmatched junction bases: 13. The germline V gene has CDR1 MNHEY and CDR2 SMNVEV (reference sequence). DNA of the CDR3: TGTGCCAGCAGCCGGGGGACAGGGTCCTTGGATGAGCAGTACTTC. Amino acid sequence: CASSRGTGSLDEQYF.

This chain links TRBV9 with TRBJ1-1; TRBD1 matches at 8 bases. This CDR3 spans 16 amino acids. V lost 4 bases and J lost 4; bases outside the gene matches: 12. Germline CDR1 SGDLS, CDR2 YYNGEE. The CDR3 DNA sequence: TGTGCCAGCAGCTCCAGCCATACAGGGGGATCCACTGAAGCTTTCTTT. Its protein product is CASSSSHTGGSTEAFF. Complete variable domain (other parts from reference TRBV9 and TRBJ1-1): DSGVTQTPKHLITATGQRVTLRCSPRSGDLSVYWYQQSLDQGLQFLIQYYNGEERAKGNILERFSAQQFPDLHSELNLSSLELGDSALYFCASSSSHTGGSTEAFFGQGTRLTVV.

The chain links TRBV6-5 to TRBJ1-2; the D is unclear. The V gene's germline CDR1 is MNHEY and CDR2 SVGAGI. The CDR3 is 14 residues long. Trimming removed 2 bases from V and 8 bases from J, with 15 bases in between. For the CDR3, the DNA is TGTGCCAGCAGTTACCGGGGAGGGTTTGCAGGCTACACCTTC. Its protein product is CASSYRGGFAGYTF.

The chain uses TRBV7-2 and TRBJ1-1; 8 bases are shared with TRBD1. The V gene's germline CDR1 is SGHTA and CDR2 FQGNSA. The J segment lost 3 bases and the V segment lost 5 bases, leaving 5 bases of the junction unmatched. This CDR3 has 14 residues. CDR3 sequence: CASSKQGVDTEAFF. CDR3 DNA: TGTGCCAGCAGCAAACAGGGGGTGGACACTGAAGCTTTCTTT.

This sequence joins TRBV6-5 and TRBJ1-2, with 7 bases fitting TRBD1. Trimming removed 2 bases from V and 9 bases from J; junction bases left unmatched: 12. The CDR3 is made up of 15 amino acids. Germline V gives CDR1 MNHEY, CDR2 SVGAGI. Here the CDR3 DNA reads TGTGCCAGCAGTTACGCTCCTACCGGGACAGAAAGCTACACCTTC. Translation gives CASSYAPTGTESYTF.

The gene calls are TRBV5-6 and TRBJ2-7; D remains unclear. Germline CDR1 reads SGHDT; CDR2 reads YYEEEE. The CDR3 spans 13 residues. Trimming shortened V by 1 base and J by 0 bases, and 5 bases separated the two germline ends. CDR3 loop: CASSLRHSYEQYF. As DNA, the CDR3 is TGTGCCAGCAGCTTGAGACACTCCTACGAGCAGTACTTC.

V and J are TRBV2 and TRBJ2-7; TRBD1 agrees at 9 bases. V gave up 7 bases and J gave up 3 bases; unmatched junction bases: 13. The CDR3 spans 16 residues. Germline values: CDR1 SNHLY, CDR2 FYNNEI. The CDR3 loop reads CASTPNPGQGHYEQYF. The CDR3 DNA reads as TGTGCCAGCACCCCCAACCCGGGACAGGGACACTACGAGCAGTACTTC.

The CDR3 DNA sequence: TGTGCCAGCAGTCTTCATCTAACAGGGGGCAATCAGCCCCAGCATTTT. Translating gives CASSLHLTGGNQPQHF. The chain recombines TRBV28 with TRBJ1-5, with 7 bases fitting TRBD1. Per the germline V gene, CDR1 is MDHEN and CDR2 is SYDVKM. The CDR3 length is 16 residues. The V segment lost 5 bases and the J segment 2 bases; nucleotides outside the gene matches: 9.

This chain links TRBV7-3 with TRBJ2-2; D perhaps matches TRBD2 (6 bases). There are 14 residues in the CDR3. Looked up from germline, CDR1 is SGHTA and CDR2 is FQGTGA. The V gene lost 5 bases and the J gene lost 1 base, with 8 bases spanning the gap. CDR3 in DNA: TGTGCCAGCAGCCTCGGGGGGAACACCGGGGAGCTGTTTTTT. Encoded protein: CASSLGGNTGELFF.

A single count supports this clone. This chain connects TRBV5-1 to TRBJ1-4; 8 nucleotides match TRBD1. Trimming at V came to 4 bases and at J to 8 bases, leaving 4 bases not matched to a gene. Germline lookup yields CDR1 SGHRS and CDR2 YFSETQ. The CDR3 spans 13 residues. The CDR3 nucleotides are TGCGCCAGCAGCCCGGACAGGGTAGAAAAACTGTTTTTT. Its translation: CASSPDRVEKLFF.

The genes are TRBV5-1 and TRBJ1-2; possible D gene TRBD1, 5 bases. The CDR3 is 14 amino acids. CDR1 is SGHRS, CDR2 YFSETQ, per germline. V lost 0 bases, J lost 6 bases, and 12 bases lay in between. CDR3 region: CASSLAFVGDGYTF. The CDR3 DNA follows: TGCGCCAGCAGCTTGGCCTTTGTAGGGGATGGCTACACCTTC.

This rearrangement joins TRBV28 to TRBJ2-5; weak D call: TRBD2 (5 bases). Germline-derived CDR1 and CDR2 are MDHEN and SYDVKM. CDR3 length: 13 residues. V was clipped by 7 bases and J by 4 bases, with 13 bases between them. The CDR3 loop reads CASTRGRAETQYF. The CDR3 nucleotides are TGTGCCAGCACCCGGGGTCGGGCAGAGACCCAGTACTTC.

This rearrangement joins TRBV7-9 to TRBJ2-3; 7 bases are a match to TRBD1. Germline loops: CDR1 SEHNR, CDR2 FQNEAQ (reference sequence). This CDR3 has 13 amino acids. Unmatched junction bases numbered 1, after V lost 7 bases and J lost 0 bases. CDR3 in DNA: TGTGCCAGCAAGGGACAGAGCACAGATACGCAGTATTTT. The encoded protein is CASKGQSTDTQYF.

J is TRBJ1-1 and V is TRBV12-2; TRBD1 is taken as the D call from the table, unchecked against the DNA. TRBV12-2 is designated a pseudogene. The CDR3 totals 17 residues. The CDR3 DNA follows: TGTGCAAGTCGCCGCGGAGAAAGGGGAATGAGGAACACTGAAGCTTTCTTT. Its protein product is CASRRGERGMRNTEAFF.

DNA for the CDR3: TGCAGTGTCATAGCGGGTTTTAGGGCTTTCTTT. Translated: CSVIAGFRAFF. V and J are TRBV20-1 and TRBJ1-1; D not resolved. The CDR3 has 11 residues. Trimming took 7 bases from V and 11 from J, leaving 17 bases between them. Germline loops: CDR1 DFQATT, CDR2 SNEGSKA (reference sequence).

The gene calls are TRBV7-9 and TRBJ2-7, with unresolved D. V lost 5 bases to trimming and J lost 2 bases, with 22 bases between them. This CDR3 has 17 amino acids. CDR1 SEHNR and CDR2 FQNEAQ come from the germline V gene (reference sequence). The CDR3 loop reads CASSQVERHRSPYEQYF. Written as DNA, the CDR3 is TGTGCCAGCAGCCAAGTGGAACGCCACCGGAGTCCCTACGAGCAGTACTTC.

Here the CDR3 reads CASSGRSGQGWMNTEAFF. CDR3 DNA sequence: TGTGCCAGCAGTGGGAGATCAGGACAGGGTTGGATGAACACTGAAGCTTTCTTT. The rearrangement joins TRBV6-1 to TRBJ1-1, with 8 bases aligning to TRBD1. Germline-derived CDR1 and CDR2 are MNHNS and SASEGT. The CDR3 is 18 residues long. J gave up 0 bases and V 4 bases, and 13 bases lay outside the gene matches.

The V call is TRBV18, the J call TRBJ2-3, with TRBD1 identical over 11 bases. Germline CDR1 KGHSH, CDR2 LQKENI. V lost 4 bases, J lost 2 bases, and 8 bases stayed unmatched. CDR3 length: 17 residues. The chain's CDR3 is CASSRWTGGHNTDTQYF. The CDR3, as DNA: TGTGCCAGCTCACGATGGACAGGGGGCCACAACACAGATACGCAGTATTTT.

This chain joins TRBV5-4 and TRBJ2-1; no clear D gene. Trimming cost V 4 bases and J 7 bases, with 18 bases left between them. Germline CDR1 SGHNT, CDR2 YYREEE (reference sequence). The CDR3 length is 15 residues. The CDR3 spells CASSPSVVLWNEQFF. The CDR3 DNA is TGTGCCAGCAGCCCCTCGGTCGTATTATGGAATGAGCAGTTCTTC.

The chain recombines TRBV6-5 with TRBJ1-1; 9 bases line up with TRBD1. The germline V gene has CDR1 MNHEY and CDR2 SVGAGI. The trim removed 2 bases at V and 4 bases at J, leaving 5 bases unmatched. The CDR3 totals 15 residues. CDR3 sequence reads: CASSYRTGEGTEAFF. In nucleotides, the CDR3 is TGTGCCAGCAGTTACCGGACAGGGGAGGGCACTGAAGCTTTCTTT.

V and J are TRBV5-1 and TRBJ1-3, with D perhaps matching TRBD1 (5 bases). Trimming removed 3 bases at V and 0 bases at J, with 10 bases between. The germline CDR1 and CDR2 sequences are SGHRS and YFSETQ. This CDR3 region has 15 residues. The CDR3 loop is CASSYQGNSGNTIYF. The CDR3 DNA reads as TGCGCCAGCAGCTACCAGGGAAACTCTGGAAACACCATATATTTT. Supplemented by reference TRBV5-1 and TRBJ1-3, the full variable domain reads KAGVTQTPRYLIKTRGQQVTLSCSPISGHRSVSWYQQTPGQGLQFLFEYFSETQRNKGNFPGRFSGRQFSNSRSEMNVSTLELGDSALYLCASSYQGNSGNTIYFGEGSWLTVV.

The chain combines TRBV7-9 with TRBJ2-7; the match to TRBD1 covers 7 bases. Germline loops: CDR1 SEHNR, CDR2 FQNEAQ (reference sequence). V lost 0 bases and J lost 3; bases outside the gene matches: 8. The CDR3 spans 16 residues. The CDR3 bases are TGTGCCAGCAGCTTAGCGGAACAGGGGCCACGCTACGAGCAGTACTTC. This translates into CASSLAEQGPRYEQYF.

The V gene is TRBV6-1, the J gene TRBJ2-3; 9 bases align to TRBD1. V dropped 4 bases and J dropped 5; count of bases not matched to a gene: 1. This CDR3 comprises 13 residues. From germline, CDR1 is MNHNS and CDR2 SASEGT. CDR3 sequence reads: CASSADRGDTQYF. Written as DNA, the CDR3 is TGTGCCAGCAGTGCGGACAGGGGAGATACGCAGTATTTT.

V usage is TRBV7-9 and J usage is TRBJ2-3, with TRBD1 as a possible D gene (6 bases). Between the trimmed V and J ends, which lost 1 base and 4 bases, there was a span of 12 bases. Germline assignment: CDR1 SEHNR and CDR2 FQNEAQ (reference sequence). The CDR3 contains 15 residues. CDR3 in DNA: TGTGCCAGCAGCTTAGTGACAGGTTATTCAGATACGCAGTATTTT. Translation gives CASSLVTGYSDTQYF.

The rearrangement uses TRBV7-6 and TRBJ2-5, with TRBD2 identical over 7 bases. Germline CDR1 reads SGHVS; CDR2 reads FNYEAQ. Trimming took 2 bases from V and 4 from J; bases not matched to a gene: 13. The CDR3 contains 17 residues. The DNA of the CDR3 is TGTGCCAGCAGCTTATTCCCCATCTCCGGGGGGTTAGAGACCCAGTACTTC. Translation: CASSLFPISGGLETQYF.